The rows below give T cell receptor beta chains drawn from one sample of a study of neoadjuvant nivolumab and ipilimumab in lung cancer. Assay used: immunoSEQ multiplex PCR; TCRdb lists only in-frame clones, some missing. Among roughly 39,000 clones listed, 85% to 90% were seen once. Here the sequenced sample was peripheral blood, taken before neoadjuvant nivolumab, alone or with ipilimumab. These receptors were obtained from an adult with non-small cell lung cancer. CDR3s include the opening cysteine and the closing phenylalanine or tryptophan. A D gene is named only where the DNA matches it firmly. Clone size is stated in some rows and not others, as once, few, many or a class when expanded.

v_call: TRBV6-1
j_call: TRBJ2-7
clone_size: NA
d_call: NA
cdr3_nt: TGTGCCAGCAGCCGGTGGAGTCAAGGGTCCTACGAGCAGTACTTC
cdr3_aa: CASSRWSQGSYEQYF

v_call: TRBV18
j_call: TRBJ2-3
clone_size: NA
d_call: TRBD2
cdr3_nt: TGTGCCAGCTCACCACTAGCGGGATTATCTAGCACAGATACGCAGTATTTT
cdr3_aa: CASSPLAGLSSTDTQYF

v_call: TRBV5-1
j_call: TRBJ2-1
clone_size: NA
d_call: TRBD2
cdr3_nt: TGCGCCAGCAGCTTGGAGCGGGAGGGGCAGTTCTTC
cdr3_aa: CASSLEREGQFF

v_call: TRBV5-1
j_call: TRBJ2-1
clone_size: NA
d_call: TRBD2
cdr3_nt: TGCGCCAGCAGCCCATTAGCGGGGATCTACAATGAGCAGTTCTTC
cdr3_aa: CASSPLAGIYNEQFF

v_call: TRBV6-1
j_call: TRBJ2-1
clone_size: NA
d_call: TRBD1
cdr3_nt: TGTGCCAGCAGTGAAGCGCCAGGGGGCTACGATGAGCAGTTCTTC
cdr3_aa: CASSEAPGGYDEQFF

v_call: TRBV5-1
j_call: TRBJ2-7
clone_size: NA
d_call: TRBD1
cdr3_nt: TGCGCCAGCAGCATCGGACAGGTCTACGAGCAGTACTTC
cdr3_aa: CASSIGQVYEQYF

v_call: TRBV4-1
j_call: TRBJ2-7
clone_size: NA
d_call: NA
cdr3_nt: TGCGCCAGCAGCCCCCAAGGGGGGCTCTCCTACGAGCAGTACTTC
cdr3_aa: CASSPQGGLSYEQYF

v_call: TRBV18
j_call: TRBJ2-1
clone_size: NA
d_call: NA
cdr3_nt: TGTGCCAGCTCACCACCCGGGTCCGATGAGCAGTTCTTC
cdr3_aa: CASSPPGSDEQFF

v_call: TRBV7-2
j_call: TRBJ2-5
clone_size: NA
d_call: TRBD1
cdr3_nt: TGTGCCAGCAGCTTTCGACAGGGCGGGTCAGAGACCCAGTACTTC
cdr3_aa: CASSFRQGGSETQYF

v_call: TRBV6-5
j_call: TRBJ2-3
clone_size: NA
d_call: NA
cdr3_nt: TGTGCCAGCAGGGAAACAGATACGCAGTATTTT
cdr3_aa: CASRETDTQYF

v_call: TRBV5-1
j_call: TRBJ2-6
clone_size: NA
d_call: NA
cdr3_nt: TGCGCCAGCAGCTCTATATCTGGGGCCAACGTCCTGACTTTC
cdr3_aa: CASSSISGANVLTF

v_call: TRBV7-3
j_call: TRBJ2-3
clone_size: NA
d_call: NA
cdr3_nt: TGTGCCAGCAGCTTATTAAAGGGTGGGATAGGGACAGATACGCAGTATTTT
cdr3_aa: CASSLLKGGIGTDTQYF

v_call: TRBV9
j_call: TRBJ2-5
clone_size: NA
d_call: TRBD2
cdr3_nt: TGTGCCAGCAGCGTAGGACTAGCGGGGAAAGAGACCCAGTACTTC
cdr3_aa: CASSVGLAGKETQYF

v_call: TRBV5-6
j_call: TRBJ1-1
clone_size: few
d_call: NA
cdr3_nt: TGTGCCAGCAGCTTGGACGACACTGAAGCTTTCTTT
cdr3_aa: CASSLDDTEAFF

v_call: TRBV9
j_call: TRBJ2-1
clone_size: NA
d_call: TRBD2
cdr3_nt: TGTGCCAGCAGCCCCCGGGGGACTAGCGGCGCCAACAATGAGCAGTTCTTC
cdr3_aa: CASSPRGTSGANNEQFF

v_call: TRBV18
j_call: TRBJ1-1
clone_size: NA
d_call: TRBD1
cdr3_nt: TGTGCCAGCTCACCTACCCGGGACAGGCTTTTGAACACTGAAGCTTTCTTT
cdr3_aa: CASSPTRDRLLNTEAFF

v_call: TRBV18
j_call: TRBJ1-4
clone_size: NA
d_call: NA
cdr3_nt: TGTGCCAGCTCACCGGTGGCGGATGAAAAACTGTTTTTT
cdr3_aa: CASSPVADEKLFF

v_call: TRBV18
j_call: TRBJ1-5
clone_size: NA
d_call: TRBD1
cdr3_nt: TGTGCCAGCTCACCCGGACAGGGTGGGAGCAATCAGCCCCAGCATTTT
cdr3_aa: CASSPGQGGSNQPQHF

v_call: TRBV28
j_call: TRBJ2-7
clone_size: NA
d_call: NA
cdr3_nt: TGTGCCCATAAGGGTAATTCCCCCTACGAGCAGTACTTC
cdr3_aa: CAHKGNSPYEQYF

v_call: TRBV7-9
j_call: TRBJ1-1
clone_size: NA
d_call: NA
cdr3_nt: TGTGCCAGCAGCTTAGTAATGGGGACTGAAGCTTTCTTT
cdr3_aa: CASSLVMGTEAFF

v_call: TRBV5-1
j_call: TRBJ1-4
clone_size: NA
d_call: NA
cdr3_nt: TGCGCCAGCAGCGTGGGGGCCGGTGAAAAACTGTTTTTT
cdr3_aa: CASSVGAGEKLFF

v_call: TRBV25-1
j_call: TRBJ1-2
clone_size: once
d_call: NA
cdr3_nt: TGTGCCAGCAGTGAATATAGGGTGTCCTATGGCTACACCTTC
cdr3_aa: CASSEYRVSYGYTF

v_call: TRBV5-6
j_call: TRBJ2-3
clone_size: NA
d_call: TRBD1
cdr3_nt: TGTGCCAGCAGCACCCAGGGGGCCTTTTACACAGATACGCAGTATTTT
cdr3_aa: CASSTQGAFYTDTQYF

v_call: TRBV11-2
j_call: TRBJ2-7
clone_size: NA
d_call: NA
cdr3_nt: TGTGCCAGCAGCTTAGGTGGGGGGACAAACTTCTACGAGCAGTACTTC
cdr3_aa: CASSLGGGTNFYEQYF

v_call: TRBV10-3
j_call: TRBJ2-7
clone_size: NA
d_call: NA
cdr3_nt: TGTGCCATCAGTGAGAGGTCCTACGAGCAGTACTTC
cdr3_aa: CAISERSYEQYF

v_call: TRBV25-1
j_call: TRBJ2-6
clone_size: NA
d_call: NA
cdr3_nt: TGTGCCAGCAGCTTAGGGGGATCTGGGGCCAACGTCCTGACTTTC
cdr3_aa: CASSLGGSGANVLTF

v_call: TRBV10-3
j_call: TRBJ2-5
clone_size: NA
d_call: NA
cdr3_nt: TGTGCCATCAGTGAGGGCCAAGAGACCCAGTACTTC
cdr3_aa: CAISEGQETQYF

v_call: TRBV27
j_call: TRBJ2-5
clone_size: NA
d_call: TRBD2
cdr3_nt: TGTGCCAGCACAGTAGCGGGGGACGAGACCCAGTACTTC
cdr3_aa: CASTVAGDETQYF

v_call: TRBV5-1
j_call: TRBJ2-3
clone_size: NA
d_call: TRBD1
cdr3_nt: TGCGCCAGCAGCCCGGGACAGTTAGGCACAGATACGCAGTATTTT
cdr3_aa: CASSPGQLGTDTQYF

v_call: TRBV5-1
j_call: TRBJ2-5
clone_size: NA
d_call: NA
cdr3_nt: TGCGCCAGCAAGGTGACTGAACTGTACCAAGAGACCCAGTACTTC
cdr3_aa: CASKVTELYQETQYF

v_call: TRBV6-6
j_call: TRBJ2-7
clone_size: once
d_call: NA
cdr3_nt: TGTGCCAGCAGTTACCGGCTTCAAAACGAGCAGTACTTC
cdr3_aa: CASSYRLQNEQYF

v_call: TRBV29-1
j_call: TRBJ1-5
clone_size: NA
d_call: TRBD1
cdr3_nt: TGCAGCGTTGCCCGAGGGACAGGGGGCGATCAGCCCCAGCATTTT
cdr3_aa: CSVARGTGGDQPQHF

v_call: TRBV7-9
j_call: TRBJ1-1
clone_size: NA
d_call: NA
cdr3_nt: TGTGCCAGCACCGCCTCGTCAACTGAAGCTTTCTTT
cdr3_aa: CASTASSTEAFF

v_call: TRBV5-1
j_call: TRBJ2-1
clone_size: NA
d_call: TRBD1
cdr3_nt: TGCGCCAGCAGCTCGGGACAGGGGGGGATAAATGAGCAGTTCTTC
cdr3_aa: CASSSGQGGINEQFF

v_call: TRBV11-1
j_call: TRBJ2-1
clone_size: once
d_call: TRBD2
cdr3_nt: TGTGCCAGCAGCCCAGTGGCCCCAGGACTAGCGGGAGCCAATGAGCAGTTCTTC
cdr3_aa: CASSPVAPGLAGANEQFF

v_call: TRBV18
j_call: TRBJ2-7
clone_size: NA
d_call: TRBD1
cdr3_nt: TGTGCCAGCTCACCACCGTACAGGGGGCTTAACGAGCAGTACTTC
cdr3_aa: CASSPPYRGLNEQYF

v_call: TRBV18
j_call: TRBJ2-7
clone_size: NA
d_call: TRBD1
cdr3_nt: TGTGCCAGCTCACCACCTCAGGGGGATCTCTACGAGCAGTACTTC
cdr3_aa: CASSPPQGDLYEQYF

v_call: TRBV9
j_call: TRBJ2-5
clone_size: NA
d_call: NA
cdr3_nt: TGTGCCAGCAGCCTAAGACAGGACCCCATTGAGACCCAGTACTTC
cdr3_aa: CASSLRQDPIETQYF

v_call: TRBV6-5
j_call: TRBJ2-5
clone_size: few
d_call: NA
cdr3_nt: TGTGCCAGCAGTCGCCGTGAACAAGAGACCCAGTACTTC
cdr3_aa: CASSRREQETQYF

v_call: TRBV6-5
j_call: TRBJ1-1
clone_size: NA
d_call: TRBD1
cdr3_nt: TGTGCCAGCAGTTACCGCCCAGGGGGCGGCGAAGCTTTCTTT
cdr3_aa: CASSYRPGGGEAFF

v_call: TRBV4-2
j_call: TRBJ1-1
clone_size: NA
d_call: NA
cdr3_nt: TGTGCCAGCAGCCAAGGGGTGAATGAAGCTTTCTTT
cdr3_aa: CASSQGVNEAFF

v_call: TRBV5-6
j_call: TRBJ2-4
clone_size: NA
d_call: NA
cdr3_nt: TGTGCCAGCAGCTTGGGAGAGTGGCAGGGGAGGACTCGCATTCAGTACTTC
cdr3_aa: CASSLGEWQGRTRIQYF

v_call: TRBV5-1
j_call: TRBJ2-5
clone_size: NA
d_call: TRBD2
cdr3_nt: TGCGCCAGCAGCTTGGGGGGGACTAGTAAGGGGACCCAGTACTTC
cdr3_aa: CASSLGGTSKGTQYF

v_call: TRBV7-3
j_call: TRBJ2-7
clone_size: NA
d_call: NA
cdr3_nt: TGTGCCAGCAGCTTAGGGGGGCAGAGTCCCTACGAGCAGTACTTC
cdr3_aa: CASSLGGQSPYEQYF

v_call: TRBV4-2
j_call: TRBJ2-1
clone_size: medium-sized
d_call: NA
cdr3_nt: TGTGCCAGCAGCATGCGGACGACTGACTACAATGAGCAGTTCTTC
cdr3_aa: CASSMRTTDYNEQFF

v_call: TRBV19
j_call: TRBJ2-7
clone_size: NA
d_call: NA
cdr3_nt: TGTGCCAGTAGTCCCCGGGACCGACCCCTAGACGAGCAGTACTTC
cdr3_aa: CASSPRDRPLDEQYF

v_call: TRBV25-1
j_call: TRBJ2-5
clone_size: NA
d_call: NA
cdr3_nt: TGTGCCAGCAGTGATTACTTAGAGGGCCAGTACTTC
cdr3_aa: CASSDYLEGQYF